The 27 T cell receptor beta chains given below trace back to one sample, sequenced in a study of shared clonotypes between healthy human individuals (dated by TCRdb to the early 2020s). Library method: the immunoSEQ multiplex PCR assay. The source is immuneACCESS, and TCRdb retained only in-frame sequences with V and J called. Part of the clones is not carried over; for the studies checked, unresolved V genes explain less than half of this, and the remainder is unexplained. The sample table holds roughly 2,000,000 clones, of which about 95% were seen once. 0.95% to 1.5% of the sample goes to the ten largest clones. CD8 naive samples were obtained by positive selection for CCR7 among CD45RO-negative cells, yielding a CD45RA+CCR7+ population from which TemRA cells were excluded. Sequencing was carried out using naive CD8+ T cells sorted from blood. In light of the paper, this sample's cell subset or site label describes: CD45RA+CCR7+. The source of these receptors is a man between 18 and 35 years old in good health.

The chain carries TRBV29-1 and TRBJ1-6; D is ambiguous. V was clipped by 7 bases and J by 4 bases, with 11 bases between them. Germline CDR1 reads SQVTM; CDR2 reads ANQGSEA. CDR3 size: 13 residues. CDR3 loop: CSAADGYNSPLHF. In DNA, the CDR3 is TGCAGCGCTGCGGACGGGTATAATTCACCCCTCCACTTT.

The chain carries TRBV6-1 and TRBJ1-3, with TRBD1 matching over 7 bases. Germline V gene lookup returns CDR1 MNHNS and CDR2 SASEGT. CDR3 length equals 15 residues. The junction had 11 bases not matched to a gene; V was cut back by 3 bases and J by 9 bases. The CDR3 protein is CASSDQQGQISTIYF. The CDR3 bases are TGTGCCAGCAGTGACCAACAGGGACAGATTAGCACCATATATTTT.

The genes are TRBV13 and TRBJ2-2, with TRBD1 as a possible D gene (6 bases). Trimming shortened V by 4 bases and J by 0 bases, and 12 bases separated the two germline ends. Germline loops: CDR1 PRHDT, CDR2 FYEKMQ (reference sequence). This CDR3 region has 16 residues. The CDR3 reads CASSSTGHANTGELFF. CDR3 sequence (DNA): TGTGCCAGCAGCTCGACAGGCCATGCGAACACCGGGGAGCTGTTTTTT.

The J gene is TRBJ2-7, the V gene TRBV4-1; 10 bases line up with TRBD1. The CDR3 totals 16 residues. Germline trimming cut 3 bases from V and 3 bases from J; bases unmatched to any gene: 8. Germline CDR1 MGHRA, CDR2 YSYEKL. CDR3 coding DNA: TGCGCCAGCAGCCATTCTCCGGGACAGGGGAACTACGAGCAGTACTTC. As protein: CASSHSPGQGNYEQYF.

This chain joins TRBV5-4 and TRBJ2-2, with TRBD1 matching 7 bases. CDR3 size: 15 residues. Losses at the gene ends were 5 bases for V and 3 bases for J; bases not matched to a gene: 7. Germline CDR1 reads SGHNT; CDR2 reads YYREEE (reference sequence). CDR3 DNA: TGTGCCAGCAGACCCGGGACAGCCGACACCGGGGAGCTGTTTTTT. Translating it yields CASRPGTADTGELFF.

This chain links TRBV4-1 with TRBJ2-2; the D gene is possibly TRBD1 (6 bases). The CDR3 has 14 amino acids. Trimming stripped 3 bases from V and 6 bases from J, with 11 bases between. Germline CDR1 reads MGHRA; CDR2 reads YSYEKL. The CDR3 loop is CASSHRTDPGELFF. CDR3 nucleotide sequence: TGCGCCAGCAGCCATAGGACAGACCCCGGGGAGCTGTTTTTT.

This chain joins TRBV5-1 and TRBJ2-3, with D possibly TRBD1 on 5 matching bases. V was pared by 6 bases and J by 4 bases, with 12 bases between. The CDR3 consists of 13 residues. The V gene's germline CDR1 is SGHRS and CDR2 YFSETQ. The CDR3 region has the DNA TGCGCCAGCACGGACACGGTTGCAGATACGCAGTATTTT. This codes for CASTDTVADTQYF.

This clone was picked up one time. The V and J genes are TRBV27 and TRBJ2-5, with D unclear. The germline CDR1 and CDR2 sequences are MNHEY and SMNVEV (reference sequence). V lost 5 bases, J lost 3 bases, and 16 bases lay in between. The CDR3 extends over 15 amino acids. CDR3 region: CASSPHLNYKETQYF. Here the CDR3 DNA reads TGTGCCAGCAGTCCCCATCTGAATTACAAAGAGACCCAGTACTTC.

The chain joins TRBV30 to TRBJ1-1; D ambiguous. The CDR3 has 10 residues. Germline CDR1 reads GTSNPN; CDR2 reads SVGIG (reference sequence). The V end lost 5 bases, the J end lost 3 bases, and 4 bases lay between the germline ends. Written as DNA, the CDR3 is TGTGCCTGGGAGGACACTGAAGCTTTCTTT. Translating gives CAWEDTEAFF.

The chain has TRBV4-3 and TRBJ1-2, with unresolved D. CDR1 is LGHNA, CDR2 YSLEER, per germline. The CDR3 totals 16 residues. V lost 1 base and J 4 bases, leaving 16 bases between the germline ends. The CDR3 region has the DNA TGCGCCAGCAGCCAAGCTTGGGCCCCCAATACCTATGGCTACACCTTC. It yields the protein CASSQAWAPNTYGYTF.

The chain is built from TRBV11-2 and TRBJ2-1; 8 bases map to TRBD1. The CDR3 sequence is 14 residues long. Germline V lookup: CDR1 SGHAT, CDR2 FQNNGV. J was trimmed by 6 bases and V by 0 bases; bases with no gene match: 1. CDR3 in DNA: TGTGCCAGCAGCTTAGAAGGACAGGGCAATGAGCAGTTCTTC. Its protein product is CASSLEGQGNEQFF. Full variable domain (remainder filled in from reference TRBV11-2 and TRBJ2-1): EAGVAQSPRYKIIEKRQSVAFWCNPISGHATLYWYQQILGQGPKLLIQFQNNGVVDDSQLPKDRFSAERLKGVDSTLKIQPAKLEDSAVYLCASSLEGQGNEQFFGPGTRLTVL.

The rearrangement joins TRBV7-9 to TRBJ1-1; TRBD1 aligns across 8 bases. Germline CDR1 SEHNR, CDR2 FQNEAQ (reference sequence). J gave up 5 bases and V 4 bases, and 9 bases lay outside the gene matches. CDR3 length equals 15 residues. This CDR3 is CASSSGQGGKTEAFF. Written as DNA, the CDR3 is TGTGCCAGCAGCTCCGGACAGGGAGGGAAAACTGAAGCTTTCTTT. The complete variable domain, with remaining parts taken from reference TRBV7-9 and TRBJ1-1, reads DTGVSQNPRHKITKRGQNVTFRCDPISEHNRLYWYRQTLGQGPEFLTYFQNEAQLEKSRLLSDRFSAERPKGSFSTLEIQRTEQGDSAMYLCASSSGQGGKTEAFFGQGTRLTVV.

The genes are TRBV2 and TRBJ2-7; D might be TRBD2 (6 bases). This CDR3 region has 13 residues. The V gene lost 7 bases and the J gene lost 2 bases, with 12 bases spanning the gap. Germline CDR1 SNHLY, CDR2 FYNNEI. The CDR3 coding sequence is TGTGCCAGCAATTCCAGGACTACCTACGAGCAGTACTTC. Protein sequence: CASNSRTTYEQYF.

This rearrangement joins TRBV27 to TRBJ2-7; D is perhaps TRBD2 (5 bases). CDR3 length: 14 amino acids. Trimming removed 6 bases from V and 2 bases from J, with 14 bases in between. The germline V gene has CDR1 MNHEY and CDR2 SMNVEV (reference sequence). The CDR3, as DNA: TGTGCCAGCAGACTAGACTTTTCAACCTACGAGCAGTACTTC. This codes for CASRLDFSTYEQYF.

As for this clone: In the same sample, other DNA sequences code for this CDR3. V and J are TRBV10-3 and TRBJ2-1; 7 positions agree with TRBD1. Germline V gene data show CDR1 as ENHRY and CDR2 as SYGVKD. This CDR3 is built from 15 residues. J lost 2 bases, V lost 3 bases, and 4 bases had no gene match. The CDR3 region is CAISDSGGTYNEQFF. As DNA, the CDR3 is TGTGCCATCAGTGATTCAGGGGGAACCTACAATGAGCAGTTCTTC.

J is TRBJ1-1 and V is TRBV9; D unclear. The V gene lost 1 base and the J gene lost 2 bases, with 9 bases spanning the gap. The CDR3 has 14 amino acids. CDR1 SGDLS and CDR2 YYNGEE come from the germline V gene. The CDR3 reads CASSVYGDNTEAFF. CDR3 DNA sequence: TGTGCCAGCAGCGTATACGGGGATAACACTGAAGCTTTCTTT.

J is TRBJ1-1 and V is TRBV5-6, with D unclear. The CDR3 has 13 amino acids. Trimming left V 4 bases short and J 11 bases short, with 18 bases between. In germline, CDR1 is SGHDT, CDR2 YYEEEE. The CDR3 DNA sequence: TGTGCCAGCAGCGGGCCGGGCGTGGATGGGGCTTTCTTT. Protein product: CASSGPGVDGAFF. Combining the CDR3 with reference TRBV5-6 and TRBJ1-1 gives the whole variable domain DAGVTQSPTHLIKTRGQQVTLRCSPKSGHDTVSWYQQALGQGPQFIFQYYEEEERQRGNFPDRFSGHQFPNYSSELNVNALLLGDSALYLCASSGPGVDGAFFGQGTRLTVV.

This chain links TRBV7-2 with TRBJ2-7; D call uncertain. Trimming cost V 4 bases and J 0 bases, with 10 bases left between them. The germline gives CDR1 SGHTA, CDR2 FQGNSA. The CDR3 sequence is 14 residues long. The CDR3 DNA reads TGTGCCAGCAGCTCCATGGGCAGCTCCTACGAGCAGTACTTC. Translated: CASSSMGSSYEQYF.

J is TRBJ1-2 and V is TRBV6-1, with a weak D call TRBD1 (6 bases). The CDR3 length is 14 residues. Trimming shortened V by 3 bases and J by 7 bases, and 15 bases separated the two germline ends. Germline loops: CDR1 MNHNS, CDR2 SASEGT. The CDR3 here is CASSDPGTLGGYTF. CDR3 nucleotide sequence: TGTGCCAGCAGTGATCCCGGGACACTCGGTGGCTACACCTTC.

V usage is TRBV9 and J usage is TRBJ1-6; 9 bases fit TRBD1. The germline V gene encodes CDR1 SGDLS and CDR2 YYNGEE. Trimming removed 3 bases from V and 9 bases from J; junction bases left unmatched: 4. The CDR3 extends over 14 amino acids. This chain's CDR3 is CASSGGQGFSPLHF. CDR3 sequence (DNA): TGTGCCAGCAGCGGAGGACAGGGGTTTTCACCCCTCCACTTT. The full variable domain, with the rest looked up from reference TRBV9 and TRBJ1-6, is DSGVTQTPKHLITATGQRVTLRCSPRSGDLSVYWYQQSLDQGLQFLIQYYNGEERAKGNILERFSAQQFPDLHSELNLSSLELGDSALYFCASSGGQGFSPLHFGNGTRLTVT.

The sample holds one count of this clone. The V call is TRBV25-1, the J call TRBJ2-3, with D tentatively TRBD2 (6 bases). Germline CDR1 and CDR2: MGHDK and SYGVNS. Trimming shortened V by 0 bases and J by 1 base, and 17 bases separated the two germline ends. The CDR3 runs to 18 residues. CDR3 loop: CASSEYTRGGVGTDTQYF. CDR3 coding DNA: TGTGCCAGCAGTGAATATACGAGGGGAGGTGTCGGCACAGATACGCAGTATTTT.

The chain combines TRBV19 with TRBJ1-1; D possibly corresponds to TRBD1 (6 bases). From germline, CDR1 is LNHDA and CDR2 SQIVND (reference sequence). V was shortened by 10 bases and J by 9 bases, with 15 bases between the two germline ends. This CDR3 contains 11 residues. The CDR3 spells CATDSYVKAFF. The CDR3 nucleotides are TGTGCCACGGACAGCTATGTGAAAGCTTTCTTT.

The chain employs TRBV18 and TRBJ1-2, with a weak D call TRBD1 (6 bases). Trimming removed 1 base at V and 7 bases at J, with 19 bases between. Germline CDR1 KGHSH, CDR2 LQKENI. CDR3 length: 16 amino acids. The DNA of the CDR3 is TGTGCCAGCTCACCACTGCCAGGGGCGGTTCGATTTGGCTACACCTTC. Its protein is CASSPLPGAVRFGYTF.

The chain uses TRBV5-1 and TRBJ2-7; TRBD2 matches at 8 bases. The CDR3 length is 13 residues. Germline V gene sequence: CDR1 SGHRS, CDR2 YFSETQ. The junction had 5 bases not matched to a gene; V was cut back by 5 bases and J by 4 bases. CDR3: CASRAGGAYEQYF. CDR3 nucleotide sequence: TGCGCCAGCAGGGCGGGGGGAGCTTACGAGCAGTACTTC.

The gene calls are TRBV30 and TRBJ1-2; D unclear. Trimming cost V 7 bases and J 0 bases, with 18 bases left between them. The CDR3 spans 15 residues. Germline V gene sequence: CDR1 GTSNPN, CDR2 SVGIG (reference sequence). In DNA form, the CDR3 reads TGTGCCTCCCCCCCAGCGGCAGCTTCTAACTATGGCTACACCTTC. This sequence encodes CASPPAAASNYGYTF.

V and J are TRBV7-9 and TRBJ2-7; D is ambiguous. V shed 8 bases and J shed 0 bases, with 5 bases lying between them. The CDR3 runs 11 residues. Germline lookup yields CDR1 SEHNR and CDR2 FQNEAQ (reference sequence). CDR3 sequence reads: CASLNSYEQYF. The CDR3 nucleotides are TGTGCCAGCCTCAACTCCTACGAGCAGTACTTC.

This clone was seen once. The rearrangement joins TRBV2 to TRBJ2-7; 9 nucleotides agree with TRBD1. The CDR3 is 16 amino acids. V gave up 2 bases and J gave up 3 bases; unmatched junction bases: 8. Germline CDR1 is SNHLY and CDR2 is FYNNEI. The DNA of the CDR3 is TGTGCCAGCAGTGAAAACTTGGGACAGGGATTCTACGAGCAGTACTTC. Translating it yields CASSENLGQGFYEQYF.